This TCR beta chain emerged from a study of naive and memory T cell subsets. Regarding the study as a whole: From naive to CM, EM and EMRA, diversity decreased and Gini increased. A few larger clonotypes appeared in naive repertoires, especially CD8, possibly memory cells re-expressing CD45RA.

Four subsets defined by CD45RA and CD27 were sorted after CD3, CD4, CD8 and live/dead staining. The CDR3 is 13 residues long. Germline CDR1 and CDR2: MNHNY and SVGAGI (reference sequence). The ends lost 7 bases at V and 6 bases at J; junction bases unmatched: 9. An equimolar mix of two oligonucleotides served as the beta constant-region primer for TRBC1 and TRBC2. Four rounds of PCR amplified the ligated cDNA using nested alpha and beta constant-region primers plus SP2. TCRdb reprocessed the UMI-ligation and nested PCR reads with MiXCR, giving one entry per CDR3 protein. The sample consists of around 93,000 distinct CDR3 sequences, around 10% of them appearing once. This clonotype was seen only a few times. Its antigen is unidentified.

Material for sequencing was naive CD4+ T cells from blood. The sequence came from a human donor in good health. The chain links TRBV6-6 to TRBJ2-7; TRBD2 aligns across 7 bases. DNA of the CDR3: TGTGCCAGCATTCGGGGGGAGTTGGGCGAGCAGTACTTC. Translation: CASIRGELGEQYF.